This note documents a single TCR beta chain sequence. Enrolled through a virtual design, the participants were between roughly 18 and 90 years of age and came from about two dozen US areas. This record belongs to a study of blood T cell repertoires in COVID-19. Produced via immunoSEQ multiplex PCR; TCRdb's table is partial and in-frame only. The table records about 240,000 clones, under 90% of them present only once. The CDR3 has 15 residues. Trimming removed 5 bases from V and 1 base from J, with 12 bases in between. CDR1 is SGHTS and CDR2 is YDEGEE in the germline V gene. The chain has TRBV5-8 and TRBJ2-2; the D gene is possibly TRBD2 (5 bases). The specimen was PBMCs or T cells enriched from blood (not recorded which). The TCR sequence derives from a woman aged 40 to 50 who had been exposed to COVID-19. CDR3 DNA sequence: TGTGCCAGCAGGGCCAGAGGGCGGAACACCGGGGAGCTGTTTTTT. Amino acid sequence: CASRARGRNTGELFF.